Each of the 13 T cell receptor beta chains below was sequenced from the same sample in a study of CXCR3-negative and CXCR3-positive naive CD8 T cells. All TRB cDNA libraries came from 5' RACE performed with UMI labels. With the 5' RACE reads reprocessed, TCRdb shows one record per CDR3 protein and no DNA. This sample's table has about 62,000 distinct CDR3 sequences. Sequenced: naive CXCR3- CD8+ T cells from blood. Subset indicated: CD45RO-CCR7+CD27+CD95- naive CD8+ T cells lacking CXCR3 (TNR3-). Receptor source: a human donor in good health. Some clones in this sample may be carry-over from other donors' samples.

CDR3 loop: CASSQTKGRPSYEQYF. This chain links TRBV4-3 with TRBJ2-7; as DNA is missing, the TRBD2 call by TCRdb cannot be tested. The V gene's germline CDR1 is LGHNA and CDR2 YSLEER. The CDR3 is 16 residues long.

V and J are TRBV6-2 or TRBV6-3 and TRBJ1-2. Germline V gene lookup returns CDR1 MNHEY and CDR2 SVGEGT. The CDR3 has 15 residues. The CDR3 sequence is CASSYIGGANYGYTF.

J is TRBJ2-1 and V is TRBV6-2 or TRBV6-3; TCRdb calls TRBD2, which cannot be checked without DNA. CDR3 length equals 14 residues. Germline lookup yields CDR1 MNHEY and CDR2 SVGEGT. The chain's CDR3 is CASSYGTSGHEQFF.

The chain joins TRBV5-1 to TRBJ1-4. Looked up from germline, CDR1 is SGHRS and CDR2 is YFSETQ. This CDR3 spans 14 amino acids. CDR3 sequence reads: CASSLDGPREKLFF.

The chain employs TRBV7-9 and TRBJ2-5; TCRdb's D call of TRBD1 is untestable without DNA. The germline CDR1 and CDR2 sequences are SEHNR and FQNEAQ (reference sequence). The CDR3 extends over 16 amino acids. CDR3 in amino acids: CASSPPPVSDQETQYF.

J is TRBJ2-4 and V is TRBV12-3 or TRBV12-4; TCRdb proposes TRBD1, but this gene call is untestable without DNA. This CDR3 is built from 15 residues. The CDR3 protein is CASSFTGDRGNIQYF.

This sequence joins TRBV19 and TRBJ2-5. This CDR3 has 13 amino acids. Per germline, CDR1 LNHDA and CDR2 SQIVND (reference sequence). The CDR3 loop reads CASSITAQETQYF.

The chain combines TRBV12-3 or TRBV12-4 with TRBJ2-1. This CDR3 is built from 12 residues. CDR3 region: CASSLFVNEQFF.

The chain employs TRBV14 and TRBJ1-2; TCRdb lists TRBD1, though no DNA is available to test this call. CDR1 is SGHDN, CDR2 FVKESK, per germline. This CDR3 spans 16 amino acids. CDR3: CASSPFGTGGPYGYTF.

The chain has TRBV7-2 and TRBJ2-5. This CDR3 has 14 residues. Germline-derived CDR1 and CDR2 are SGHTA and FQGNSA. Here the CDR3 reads CASSLVGSQETQYF.

The CDR3 here is CSVVAQAYTDTQYF. This chain links TRBV29-1 with TRBJ2-3; without DNA, the TCRdb call of TRBD1 cannot be checked. CDR1 SQVTM and CDR2 ANQGSEA come from the germline V gene. This CDR3 is built from 14 residues.

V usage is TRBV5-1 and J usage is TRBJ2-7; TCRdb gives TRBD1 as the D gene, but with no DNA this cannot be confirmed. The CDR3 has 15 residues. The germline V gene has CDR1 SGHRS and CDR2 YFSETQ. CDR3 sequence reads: CASSKTGTGDYEQYF.

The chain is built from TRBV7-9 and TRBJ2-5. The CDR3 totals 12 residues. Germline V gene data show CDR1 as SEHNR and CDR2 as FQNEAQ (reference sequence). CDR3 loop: CASSLYVETQYF.